These T cell receptor beta chains were read from a single sample in a study of neurological immune-mediated disorders. MiXCR, applied by TCRdb to the 5' RACE reads, yields one record per CDR3 protein. This table holds around 28,000 distinct CDR3 sequences, less than 2.5% found once. The sample was PBMCs. The receptors were sampled from a woman between 45 and 60 years old with multiple sclerosis. The CDR3 runs from the conserved cysteine through the conserved F or W. The D gene is left open where the match is weak. Clone size is stated in some rows and not others, as once, few, many or a class when expanded.

j_call: TRBJ2-1; clone_size: many; d_call: TRBD2; v_call: TRBV24-1; cdr3_aa: CATSDWGTSGNNEQFF; cdr3_nt: TGTGCCACCAGTGACTGGGGGACTAGCGGTAACAATGAGCAGTTCTTC
j_call: TRBJ1-2; clone_size: many; d_call: -; v_call: TRBV7-9; cdr3_aa: CASSLGGSVRGYTF; cdr3_nt: TGTGCCAGCAGCTTAGGTGGGAGCGTACGTGGCTACACCTTC
j_call: TRBJ2-7; clone_size: -; d_call: TRBD2; v_call: TRBV20-1; cdr3_aa: CSARDMASGKYEQYF; cdr3_nt: TGCAGTGCTAGAGATATGGCTAGCGGTAAATACGAGCAGTACTTC
j_call: TRBJ2-1; clone_size: many; d_call: TRBD2; v_call: TRBV10-3; cdr3_aa: CAISGGVAGGHEQFF; cdr3_nt: TGTGCCATCAGTGGCGGGGTAGCGGGGGGCCATGAGCAGTTCTTC
j_call: TRBJ2-1; clone_size: many; d_call: TRBD1; v_call: TRBV5-6; cdr3_aa: CASSDHRGEQFF; cdr3_nt: TGTGCCAGCAGCGATCACAGGGGAGAGCAGTTCTTC
j_call: TRBJ1-4; clone_size: many; d_call: -; v_call: TRBV4-3; cdr3_aa: CASSQEGGLSEKLFF; cdr3_nt: TGCGCCAGCAGCCAAGAGGGGGGGCTAAGTGAAAAACTGTTTTTT
j_call: TRBJ1-6; clone_size: -; d_call: -; v_call: TRBV20-1; cdr3_aa: CSARELMRSPLNF; cdr3_nt: TGCAGTGCTAGAGAACTGATGCGGTCACCCCTCAACTTT
j_call: TRBJ2-7; clone_size: -; d_call: TRBD1; v_call: TRBV10-3; cdr3_aa: CAISGGTGAAYEQYF; cdr3_nt: TGTGCCATCAGTGGGGGGACAGGGGCAGCCTACGAGCAGTACTTC
j_call: TRBJ2-1; clone_size: many; d_call: -; v_call: TRBV9; cdr3_aa: CASSLGGLGYNEQFF; cdr3_nt: TGTGCCAGCAGCCTAGGGGGACTTGGGTACAATGAGCAGTTCTTC
j_call: TRBJ2-7; clone_size: few; d_call: -; v_call: TRBV4-3; cdr3_aa: CASSQDRWKAYEQYF; cdr3_nt: TGCGCCAGCAGCCAAGATCGATGGAAAGCTTACGAGCAGTACTTC
j_call: TRBJ2-1; clone_size: many; d_call: -; v_call: TRBV10-3; cdr3_aa: CAIRKGAERYNEQFF; cdr3_nt: TGTGCCATCAGGAAGGGAGCGGAACGGTACAATGAGCAGTTCTTC
j_call: TRBJ2-1; clone_size: many; d_call: -; v_call: TRBV29-1; cdr3_aa: CSVDGGNPYNEQFF; cdr3_nt: TGCAGCGTTGATGGCGGGAATCCCTACAATGAGCAGTTCTTC
j_call: TRBJ1-6; clone_size: many; d_call: TRBD1; v_call: TRBV5-1; cdr3_aa: CASSLDRGRESPLHF; cdr3_nt: TGCGCCAGCAGCTTGGACAGGGGGCGCGAATCACCCCTCCACTTT
j_call: TRBJ2-1; clone_size: medium-sized; d_call: TRBD2; v_call: TRBV20-1; cdr3_aa: CSARTLAGNGSYNEQFF; cdr3_nt: TGCAGTGCTAGAACTCTAGCGGGTAACGGCTCCTACAATGAGCAGTTCTTC
j_call: TRBJ2-5; clone_size: many; d_call: TRBD2; v_call: TRBV20-1; cdr3_aa: CSASRSGGRETQYF; cdr3_nt: TGCAGTGCTAGTCGTAGCGGGGGGCGGGAGACCCAGTACTTC
j_call: TRBJ1-1; clone_size: many; d_call: -; v_call: TRBV12-3/TRBV12-4; cdr3_aa: CASRLRTEAFF; cdr3_nt: TGTGCCAGCAGGTTGAGGACTGAAGCTTTCTTT
j_call: TRBJ2-7; clone_size: many; d_call: TRBD2; v_call: TRBV11-2; cdr3_aa: CASSPGGRSVEQYF; cdr3_nt: TGTGCCAGCAGCCCCGGCGGGAGGTCTGTCGAGCAGTACTTC
j_call: TRBJ2-2; clone_size: medium-sized; d_call: -; v_call: TRBV5-5; cdr3_aa: CASSAGTQNTGELFF; cdr3_nt: TGTGCCAGCAGCGCCGGGACACAGAACACCGGGGAGCTGTTTTTT
j_call: TRBJ2-5; clone_size: many; d_call: -; v_call: TRBV20-1; cdr3_aa: CSAGLSEETQYF; cdr3_nt: TGCAGTGCTGGGCTGAGTGAAGAGACCCAGTACTTC
j_call: TRBJ1-5; clone_size: many; d_call: TRBD1; v_call: TRBV12-3/TRBV12-4; cdr3_aa: CASRGTGDVQPQHF; cdr3_nt: TGTGCCAGCAGGGGGACAGGGGATGTTCAGCCCCAGCATTTT
j_call: TRBJ1-6; clone_size: -; d_call: TRBD1; v_call: TRBV7-9; cdr3_aa: CASSELTGRYSPLHF; cdr3_nt: TGTGCCAGCAGCGAATTGACAGGGCGCTATTCACCCCTCCACTTT
j_call: TRBJ2-2; clone_size: -; d_call: -; v_call: TRBV5-1; cdr3_aa: CASSLFAGTGELFF; cdr3_nt: TGCGCCAGCAGCTTGTTTGCGGGGACCGGGGAGCTGTTTTTT
j_call: TRBJ2-1; clone_size: many; d_call: TRBD1; v_call: TRBV11-1; cdr3_aa: CASRKGQLDEQFF; cdr3_nt: TGTGCCAGCAGGAAGGGACAGCTAGATGAGCAGTTCTTC
j_call: TRBJ2-7; clone_size: many; d_call: -; v_call: TRBV3-1; cdr3_aa: CASSHSGDSEQYF; cdr3_nt: TGTGCCAGCAGCCACTCCGGGGATTCAGAGCAGTACTTC
j_call: TRBJ2-3; clone_size: many; d_call: TRBD2; v_call: TRBV20-1; cdr3_aa: CSASLSRSERGGRDTQYF; cdr3_nt: TGCAGTGCTAGTCTGTCCCGGTCCGAGCGGGGGGGTAGGGATACGCAGTATTTT
j_call: TRBJ2-1; clone_size: many; d_call: -; v_call: TRBV20-1; cdr3_aa: CSARLAPRNEQFF; cdr3_nt: TGCAGTGCTCGACTGGCGCCGCGGAATGAGCAGTTCTTC
j_call: TRBJ2-5; clone_size: -; d_call: -; v_call: TRBV24-1; cdr3_aa: CATSVAQETQYF; cdr3_nt: TGTGCCACCAGTGTTGCTCAAGAGACCCAGTACTTC
j_call: TRBJ2-1; clone_size: many; d_call: TRBD1; v_call: TRBV5-1; cdr3_aa: CASSSGQGDEQFF; cdr3_nt: TGCGCCAGCAGCTCAGGACAGGGTGATGAGCAGTTCTTC